These 10 T cell receptor beta chains originate from one sample sequenced in a study of shared clonotypes between healthy human individuals. Assay used: immunoSEQ multiplex PCR; TCRdb lists only in-frame clones, some missing. The repertoire includes around 720,000 clones, around 78% of them detected once, and under 2% sits in the top ten. Sequencing was done on a sample of memory CD4+ T cells sorted from blood. Described subset: CD45RA-negative fraction. These receptors were taken from a woman aged 25-40 years in good health.

This clone was picked up a small number of times. The rearrangement links TRBV6-1 to TRBJ2-7; D is possibly TRBD1 or TRBD2 (5 bases each). This CDR3 has 17 residues. CDR1 and CDR2 from the germline V gene are MNHNS and SASEGT. Trimming removed 2 bases from V and 5 bases from J, with 22 bases in between. CDR3: CASSERGPKGYGNEQYF. The CDR3 bases are TGTGCCAGCAGTGAAAGGGGACCAAAAGGTTACGGGAACGAGCAGTACTTC.

The V call is TRBV14, the J call TRBJ2-5, with TRBD2 matching 7 bases. CDR1 is SGHDN and CDR2 is FVKESK in the germline V gene. Losses at the gene ends were 1 base for V and 4 bases for J; bases not matched to a gene: 12. The CDR3 spans 17 residues. The CDR3 DNA is TGTGCCAGCAGCCAAGCGTGGCTAGCGGATCCCGGAGAGACCCAGTACTTC. Its translation is CASSQAWLADPGETQYF.

This rearrangement joins TRBV7-2 to TRBJ2-3; 8 bases match TRBD2. Losses at the gene ends were 1 base for V and 15 bases for J; bases not matched to a gene: 12. Germline V gives CDR1 SGHTA, CDR2 FQGNSA. The CDR3 sequence is 14 residues long. The CDR3 loop reads CASSLEGSGTSHYF. CDR3 in DNA: TGTGCCAGCAGCTTAGAGGGGTCCGGGACTAGTCATTATTTT.

The rearrangement uses TRBV19 and TRBJ2-5; TRBD2 might be the D (6 bases). Between the trimmed V and J ends, which lost 4 bases and 6 bases, there was a span of 21 bases. CDR1 is LNHDA, CDR2 SQIVND, per germline (reference sequence). The CDR3 is made up of 16 amino acids. CDR3 sequence reads: CASSSGGSRVIKTQYF. CDR3 nucleotides: TGTGCCAGTAGTAGTGGGGGGTCTAGAGTTATCAAGACCCAGTACTTC.

The chain uses TRBV28 and TRBJ1-4; D may be TRBD1 (5 bases). Germline CDR1 is MDHEN and CDR2 is SYDVKM. V gave up 6 bases and J gave up 5 bases, with 7 bases separating them. The CDR3 consists of 12 residues. CDR3 protein: CASRGENEKLFF. The CDR3 region has the DNA TGTGCCAGCAGGGGGGAAAATGAAAAACTGTTTTTT.

V usage is TRBV29-1 and J usage is TRBJ1-1, with TRBD1 as a possible D gene (6 bases). The germline CDR1 and CDR2 sequences are SQVTM and ANQGSEA. The CDR3 totals 15 residues. V was shortened by 4 bases and J by 0 bases, with 15 bases between the two germline ends. DNA for the CDR3: TGCAGCGTTGTAGATCAGGGGAATCTGAACACTGAAGCTTTCTTT. Protein: CSVVDQGNLNTEAFF.

In regard to this clone: A much larger clone lies one base from this, so it may be a read error. The chain links TRBV7-9 to TRBJ2-7; D is unresolved. Looked up from germline, CDR1 is SEHNR and CDR2 is FQNEAQ (reference sequence). Deletions cut 5 bases from V and 4 bases from J, with 6 bases between. The CDR3 runs to 11 residues. CDR3 sequence (DNA): TGTGCCAGCAGCCCAGCGTACGAGCAGTACTTC. Amino acids: CASSPAYEQYF.

The chain recombines TRBV4-2 with TRBJ2-1; 13 bases map to TRBD2. This CDR3 is built from 15 residues. Losses at the gene ends were 4 bases for V and 8 bases for J; bases not matched to a gene: 5. CDR1 is LGHNA, CDR2 YNFKEQ, per germline. The CDR3 bases are TGTGCCAGCAGCCCGAGGACTAGCGGGAGTGATGAGCAGTTCTTC. It translates to CASSPRTSGSDEQFF.

The chain links TRBV5-1 to TRBJ2-2; TRBD2 is a possible D gene (5 bases). Trimming pared 4 bases from V and 6 bases from J, leaving 13 bases between. Germline V CDR1 and CDR2: SGHRS, YFSETQ. The CDR3 contains 14 residues. The CDR3 protein is CASSPGISAGELFF. CDR3 coding DNA: TGCGCCAGCAGCCCCGGTATTAGCGCCGGGGAGCTGTTTTTT.

A note on this clone: Other nucleotide sequences in the sample specify the same CDR3. The genes are TRBV5-5 and TRBJ2-7, with TRBD1 identical over 7 bases. The CDR3 sequence is 12 residues long. V shed 7 bases and J 5 bases; nucleotides not matched to a gene: 6. Germline V CDR1 and CDR2: SGHKS, YYEKEE (reference sequence). CDR3 sequence reads: CASSLTGHEQYF. CDR3 DNA sequence: TGTGCCAGCTCCCTGACAGGGCACGAGCAGTACTTC.